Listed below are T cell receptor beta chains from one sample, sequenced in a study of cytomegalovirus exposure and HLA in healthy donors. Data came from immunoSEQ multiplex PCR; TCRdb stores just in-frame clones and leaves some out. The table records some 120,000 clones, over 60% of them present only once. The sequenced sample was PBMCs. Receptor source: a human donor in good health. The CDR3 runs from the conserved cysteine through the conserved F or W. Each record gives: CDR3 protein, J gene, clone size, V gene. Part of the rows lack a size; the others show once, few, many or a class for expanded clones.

CDR3 protein: CASSFGTGLSSEQYF
J gene: TRBJ2-7
clone size: once
V gene: TRBV28

CDR3 protein: CASGSGTANYGYTF
J gene: TRBJ1-2
clone size: once
V gene: TRBV6-5

CDR3 protein: CASSEPTEYYGYTF
J gene: TRBJ1-2
clone size: -
V gene: TRBV6-1

CDR3 protein: CASRAAGGSYNEQFF
J gene: TRBJ2-1
clone size: once
V gene: TRBV5-1

CDR3 protein: CASSLGQYNEQFF
J gene: TRBJ2-1
clone size: -
V gene: TRBV11-2

CDR3 protein: CASSVGTSGGAAFEQFF
J gene: TRBJ2-1
clone size: -
V gene: TRBV7-2

CDR3 protein: CASGLSGSVNEQFF
J gene: TRBJ2-1
clone size: -
V gene: TRBV27

CDR3 protein: CASSVDRGAVETQYF
J gene: TRBJ2-5
clone size: few
V gene: TRBV9

CDR3 protein: CASSRTVDYEQYF
J gene: TRBJ2-7
clone size: medium-sized
V gene: TRBV6-6

CDR3 protein: CASRNDLGAGANEQFF
J gene: TRBJ2-1
clone size: -
V gene: TRBV5-5

CDR3 protein: CASSLQSGANVLTF
J gene: TRBJ2-6
clone size: few
V gene: TRBV14

CDR3 protein: CSVEDLQGASYNEQFF
J gene: TRBJ2-1
clone size: -
V gene: TRBV29-1

CDR3 protein: CASKGAGNTIYF
J gene: TRBJ1-3
clone size: -
V gene: TRBV6-1

CDR3 protein: CASALGQGNLQHF
J gene: TRBJ1-5
clone size: -
V gene: TRBV27

CDR3 protein: CASSQDRGLNQPQHF
J gene: TRBJ1-5
clone size: -
V gene: TRBV4-1

CDR3 protein: CASSLGRGTGREKLFF
J gene: TRBJ1-4
clone size: -
V gene: TRBV5-1

CDR3 protein: CASSSTGEDSPLHF
J gene: TRBJ1-6
clone size: -
V gene: TRBV11-1

CDR3 protein: CASRPTSGAPSDTQYF
J gene: TRBJ2-3
clone size: -
V gene: TRBV7-2

CDR3 protein: CASSVSGDPDYEQYF
J gene: TRBJ2-7
clone size: -
V gene: TRBV9

CDR3 protein: CASSLEGGGATYEQYF
J gene: TRBJ2-7
clone size: -
V gene: TRBV7-7

CDR3 protein: CASAGASRGELFF
J gene: TRBJ2-2
clone size: -
V gene: TRBV6-1

CDR3 protein: CASSEAFRGSYNSPLHF
J gene: TRBJ1-6
clone size: -
V gene: TRBV6-1

CDR3 protein: CASRASSGNTIYF
J gene: TRBJ1-3
clone size: -
V gene: TRBV27

CDR3 protein: CASSYPARVVTTYNEQFF
J gene: TRBJ2-1
clone size: -
V gene: TRBV7-9

CDR3 protein: CASGAGLSGNTIYF
J gene: TRBJ1-3
clone size: few
V gene: TRBV6-1

CDR3 protein: CSVSGRVQETQYF
J gene: TRBJ2-5
clone size: -
V gene: TRBV29-1

CDR3 protein: CASSVGFGDYYGYTF
J gene: TRBJ1-2
clone size: -
V gene: TRBV9

CDR3 protein: CASRRGTEAFF
J gene: TRBJ1-1
clone size: few
V gene: TRBV25-1

CDR3 protein: CASSRLDSSFETQYF
J gene: TRBJ2-5
clone size: -
V gene: TRBV6-1

CDR3 protein: CASSSMGGGSNQPQHF
J gene: TRBJ1-5
clone size: few
V gene: TRBV7-8

CDR3 protein: CASSRGQGETEAFF
J gene: TRBJ1-1
clone size: -
V gene: TRBV6-6

CDR3 protein: CASSSGQSFGPQHF
J gene: TRBJ1-5
clone size: few
V gene: TRBV7-6

CDR3 protein: CASSSNRDRGQPQHF
J gene: TRBJ1-5
clone size: -
V gene: TRBV7-2

CDR3 protein: CASSFDEQFF
J gene: TRBJ2-1
clone size: -
V gene: TRBV5-1

CDR3 protein: CASSLGFGSGGGKVAKNIQYF
J gene: TRBJ2-4
clone size: -
V gene: TRBV28

CDR3 protein: CASREKDRGHNQPQHF
J gene: TRBJ1-5
clone size: -
V gene: TRBV6-6

CDR3 protein: CASSLDRDSPLHF
J gene: TRBJ1-6
clone size: -
V gene: TRBV11-3

CDR3 protein: CASSLLPPGQGANEQFF
J gene: TRBJ2-1
clone size: -
V gene: TRBV5-1

CDR3 protein: CSVEWGRAGYGQYF
J gene: TRBJ2-7
clone size: -
V gene: TRBV29-1

CDR3 protein: CASSTGLGTQETQYF
J gene: TRBJ2-5
clone size: -
V gene: TRBV5-6

CDR3 protein: CASDRGGNTEAFF
J gene: TRBJ1-1
clone size: -
V gene: TRBV10-3